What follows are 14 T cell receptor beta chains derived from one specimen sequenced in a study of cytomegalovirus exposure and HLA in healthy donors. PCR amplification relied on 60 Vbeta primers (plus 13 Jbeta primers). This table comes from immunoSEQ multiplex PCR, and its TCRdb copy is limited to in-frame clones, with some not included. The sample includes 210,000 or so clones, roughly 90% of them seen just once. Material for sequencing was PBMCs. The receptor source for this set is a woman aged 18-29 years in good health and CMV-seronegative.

This CDR3 is CAISPPDRSEQYF. DNA of the CDR3: TGTGCCATCAGTCCCCCGGACAGGTCCGAGCAGTACTTC. The V and J genes are TRBV10-3 and TRBJ2-7; the match to TRBD1 covers 7 bases. This CDR3 is built from 13 residues. Losses at the gene ends were 5 bases for V and 6 bases for J; bases not matched to a gene: 7. Germline CDR1 is ENHRY and CDR2 is SYGVKD.

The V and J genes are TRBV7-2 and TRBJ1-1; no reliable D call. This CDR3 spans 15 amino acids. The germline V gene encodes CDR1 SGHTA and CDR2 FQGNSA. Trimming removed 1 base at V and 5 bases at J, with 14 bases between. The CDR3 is CASSLVWGGQTEAFF. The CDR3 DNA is TGTGCCAGCAGCTTAGTTTGGGGAGGGCAGACTGAAGCTTTCTTT.

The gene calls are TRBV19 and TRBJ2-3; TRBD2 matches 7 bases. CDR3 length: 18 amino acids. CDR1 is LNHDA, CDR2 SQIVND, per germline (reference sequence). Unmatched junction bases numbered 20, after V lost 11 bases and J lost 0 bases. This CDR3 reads CAPKARRERGISTDTQYF. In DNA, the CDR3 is TGTGCCCCCAAAGCACGGCGGGAGAGAGGTATTAGCACAGATACGCAGTATTTT. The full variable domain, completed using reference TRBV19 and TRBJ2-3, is DGGITQSPKYLFRKEGQNVTLSCEQNLNHDAMYWYRQDPGQGLRLIYYSQIVNDFQKGDIAEGYSVSREKKESFPLTVTSAQKNPTAFYLCAPKARRERGISTDTQYFGPGTRLTVL.

CDR3 sequence: CASSLQGFRDTEAFF. CDR3 sequence (DNA): TGTGCCAGCAGCCTGCAGGGTTTTAGGGACACTGAAGCTTTCTTT. The rearrangement uses TRBV5-6 and TRBJ1-1; TRBD1 might be the D (5 bases). Between the trimmed V and J ends, which lost 4 bases and 3 bases, there was a span of 16 bases. CDR1 SGHDT and CDR2 YYEEEE come from the germline V gene. The CDR3 is 15 residues long.

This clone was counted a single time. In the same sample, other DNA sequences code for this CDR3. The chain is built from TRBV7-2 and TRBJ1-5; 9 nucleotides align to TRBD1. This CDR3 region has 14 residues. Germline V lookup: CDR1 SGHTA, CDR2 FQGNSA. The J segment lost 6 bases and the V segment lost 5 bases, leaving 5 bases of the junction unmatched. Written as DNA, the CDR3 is TGTGCCAGCAGCCGGGACAGGGACGGTCAGCCCCAGCATTTT. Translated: CASSRDRDGQPQHF. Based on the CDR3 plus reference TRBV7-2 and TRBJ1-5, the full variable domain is GAGVSQSPSNKVTEKGKDVELRCDPISGHTALYWYRQSLGQGLEFLIYFQGNSAPDKSGLPSDRFSAERTGGSVSTLTIQRTQQEDSAVYLCASSRDRDGQPQHFGDGTRLSIL.

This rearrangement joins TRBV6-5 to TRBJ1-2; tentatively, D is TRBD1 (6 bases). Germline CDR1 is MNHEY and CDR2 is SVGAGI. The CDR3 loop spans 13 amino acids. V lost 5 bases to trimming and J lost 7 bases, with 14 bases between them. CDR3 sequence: CASSQGGVSGYTF. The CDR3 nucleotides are TGTGCCAGCAGTCAAGGGGGAGTAAGTGGCTACACCTTC.

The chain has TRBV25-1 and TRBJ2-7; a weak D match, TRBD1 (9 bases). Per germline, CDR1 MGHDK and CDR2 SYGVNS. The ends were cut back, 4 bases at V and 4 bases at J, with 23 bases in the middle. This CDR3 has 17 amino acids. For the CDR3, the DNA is TGTGCCAGCAGTGGACAGGGGGAGCGGGGGACATTTTACGAGCAGTACTTC. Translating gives CASSGQGERGTFYEQYF.

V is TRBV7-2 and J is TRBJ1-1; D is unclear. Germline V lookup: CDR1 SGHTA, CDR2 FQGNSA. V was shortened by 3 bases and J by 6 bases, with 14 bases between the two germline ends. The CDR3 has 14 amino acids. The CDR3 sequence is CASSLRPIRAEAFF. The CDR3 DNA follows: TGTGCCAGCAGCTTGCGGCCGATCCGGGCTGAAGCTTTCTTT.

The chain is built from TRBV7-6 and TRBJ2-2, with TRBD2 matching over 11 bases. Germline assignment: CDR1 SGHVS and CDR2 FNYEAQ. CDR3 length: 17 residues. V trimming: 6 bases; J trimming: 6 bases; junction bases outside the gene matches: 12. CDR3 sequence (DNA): TGTGCCAGCAGATTGACTAGCGGGAAAGATTTTGCCGGGGAGCTGTTTTTT. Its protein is CASRLTSGKDFAGELFF.

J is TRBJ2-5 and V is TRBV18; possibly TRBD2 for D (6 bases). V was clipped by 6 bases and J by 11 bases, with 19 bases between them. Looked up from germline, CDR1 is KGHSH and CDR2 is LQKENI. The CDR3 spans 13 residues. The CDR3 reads CASSPSLPREQYF. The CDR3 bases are TGTGCCAGCTCCCCCAGTTTGCCCCGGGAGCAGTACTTC.

The CDR3 here is CASSQDGSYGYTF. CDR3 DNA sequence: TGCGCCAGCAGCCAAGATGGCAGCTATGGCTACACCTTC. V is TRBV4-3 and J is TRBJ1-2; D is unresolved. V lost 0 bases and J 4 bases, leaving 6 bases between the germline ends. CDR1 LGHNA and CDR2 YSLEER come from the germline V gene. The CDR3 has 13 residues.

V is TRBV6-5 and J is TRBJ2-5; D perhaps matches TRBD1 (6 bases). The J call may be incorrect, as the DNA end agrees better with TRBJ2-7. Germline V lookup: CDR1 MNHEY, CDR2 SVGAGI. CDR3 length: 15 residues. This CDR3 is CASSSSQGTSYEQYF. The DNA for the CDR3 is TGTGCCAGCAGTTCATCCCAGGGGACCTCCTACGAGCAGTACTTC.

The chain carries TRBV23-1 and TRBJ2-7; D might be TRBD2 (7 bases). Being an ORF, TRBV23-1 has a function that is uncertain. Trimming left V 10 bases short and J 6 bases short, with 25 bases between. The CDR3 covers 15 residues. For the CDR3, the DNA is TGCGCCATCCAACCCCTCGGGGGGCTACCCTCCGAGCAGTACTTC. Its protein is CAIQPLGGLPSEQYF.

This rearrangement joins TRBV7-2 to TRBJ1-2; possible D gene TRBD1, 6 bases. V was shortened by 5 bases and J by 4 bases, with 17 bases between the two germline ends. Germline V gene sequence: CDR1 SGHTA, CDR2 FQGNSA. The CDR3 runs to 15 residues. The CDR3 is CASSHLGQLFYGYTF. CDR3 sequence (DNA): TGTGCCAGCAGCCACTTAGGACAGTTATTCTATGGCTACACCTTC. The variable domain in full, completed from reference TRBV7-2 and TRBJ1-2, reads GAGVSQSPSNKVTEKGKDVELRCDPISGHTALYWYRQSLGQGLEFLIYFQGNSAPDKSGLPSDRFSAERTGGSVSTLTIQRTQQEDSAVYLCASSHLGQLFYGYTFGSGTRLTVV.